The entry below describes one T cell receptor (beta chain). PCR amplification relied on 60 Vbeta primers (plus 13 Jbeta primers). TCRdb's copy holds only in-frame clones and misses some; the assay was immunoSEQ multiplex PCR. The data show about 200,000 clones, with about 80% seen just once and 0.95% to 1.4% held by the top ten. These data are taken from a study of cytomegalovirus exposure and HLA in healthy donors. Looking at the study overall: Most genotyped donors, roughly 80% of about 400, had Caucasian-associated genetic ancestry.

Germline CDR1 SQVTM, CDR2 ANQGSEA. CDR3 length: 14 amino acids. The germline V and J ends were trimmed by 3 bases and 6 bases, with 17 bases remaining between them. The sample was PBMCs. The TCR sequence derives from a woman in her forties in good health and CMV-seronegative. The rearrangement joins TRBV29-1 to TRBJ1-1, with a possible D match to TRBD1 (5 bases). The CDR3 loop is CSVEGLPRVSEAFF. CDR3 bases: TGCAGCGTTGAGGGACTGCCAAGGGTGTCTGAAGCTTTCTTT.